This TCR beta chain was documented in a study of cytomegalovirus exposure and HLA in healthy donors. V trimming: 2 bases; J trimming: 4 bases; junction bases outside the gene matches: 7. In germline, CDR1 is SGHDT, CDR2 YYEEEE. This CDR3 is 16 amino acids long. Vbeta (60) and Jbeta (13) primers were used in the PCR. Sequencing was performed with immunoSEQ multiplex PCR; in TCRdb, only in-frame clones are kept and a portion is missing. The data hold a few hundred thousand clones, with about 80% observed a single time. The sequenced material came from PBMCs. The chain couples TRBV5-6 to TRBJ2-2; 8 bases are a match to TRBD1. This TCR derives from a woman aged 55-69 years in good health and CMV-seropositive. The CDR3 DNA sequence: TGTGCCAGCAGCTTTGGCCGGGACAGGACCACCGGGGAGCTGTTTTTT. Translation: CASSFGRDRTTGELFF.